The following is a T cell receptor (beta chain) sequence with its context. These data come from a study of blood T cell repertoires in COVID-19. Trimming removed 5 bases from V and 0 bases from J; junction bases left unmatched: 10. Germline CDR1 and CDR2: SGHTA and FQGNSA. This CDR3 has 16 amino acids. Original data processing: The authors estimated nucleated cell counts from reference gene primer amplification. TCRdb's table, derived via immunoSEQ multiplex PCR, lists solely in-frame clones and lacks some. The DNA gave D and trimming, while V, J and clone size come from that table. The table has under 200,000 clones, around 80% seen once; the top ten hold approximately 7%.

The TCR sequence derives from a man in his 70s with active or convalescent COVID-19. The chain couples TRBV7-2 to TRBJ2-7; 7 bases line up with TRBD2. The specimen was peripheral blood. Here the CDR3 reads CASSPVAGANSYEQYF. In DNA, the CDR3 is TGTGCCAGCAGCCCAGTGGCGGGAGCGAACTCCTACGAGCAGTACTTC.